Below are 20 T cell receptor beta chains sequenced from a single sample in a study of shared clonotypes between healthy human individuals. Assay: immunoSEQ multiplex PCR; the TCRdb copy retains only in-frame clones and omits some. The sample has roughly 520,000 clones; roughly 95% are singletons. The specimen was naive CD4+ T cells sorted from blood. Subset reported: CD45RA+ positively selected. The origin of the receptors is a woman in her 30s in good health.

The chain links TRBV4-2 to TRBJ1-2, with TRBD1 matching 9 bases. This CDR3 spans 15 amino acids. CDR1 is LGHNA and CDR2 is YNFKEQ in the germline V gene. V lost 4 bases, J lost 5 bases, and 8 bases stayed unmatched. CDR3 sequence (DNA): TGTGCCAGCAGCCCCGGACAGGGGAAAGGGTATGGCTACACCTTC. As protein: CASSPGQGKGYGYTF.

The chain uses TRBV6-5 and TRBJ1-2, with D perhaps matching TRBD1 (5 bases). The germline V gene has CDR1 MNHEY and CDR2 SVGAGI. The CDR3 is made up of 13 amino acids. V was cut by 0 bases and J by 9 bases, with 11 bases left in between. CDR3 coding DNA: TGTGCCAGCAGTTACTCGATGGGGGGAAGCTACACCTTC. Translated: CASSYSMGGSYTF.

The chain joins TRBV27 to TRBJ2-2; TRBD1 might be the D (5 bases). The CDR3 runs to 16 residues. Germline V gives CDR1 MNHEY, CDR2 SMNVEV (reference sequence). V was pared by 3 bases and J by 1 base, with 12 bases between. The CDR3, as DNA: TGTGCCAGCAGTTTGACTTGGCAGGGGAACACCGGGGAGCTGTTTTTT. This encodes CASSLTWQGNTGELFF.

J is TRBJ1-4 and V is TRBV2; 8 positions match TRBD1. CDR1 and CDR2 from the germline V gene are SNHLY and FYNNEI. The CDR3 covers 16 residues. Losses at the gene ends were 7 bases for V and 0 bases for J; bases not matched to a gene: 7. The CDR3 DNA follows: TGTGCCAGCAAGTCCCAGGGGGCAGCAACTAATGAAAAACTGTTTTTT. Translating it yields CASKSQGAATNEKLFF.

As for this clone: This CDR3 is also generated by other DNA sequences in the sample. The rearrangement links TRBV7-9 to TRBJ2-1; 11 bases are shared with TRBD2. The CDR3 loop spans 15 amino acids. The germline gives CDR1 SEHNR, CDR2 FQNEAQ (reference sequence). Unmatched junction bases numbered 3, after V lost 4 bases and J lost 4 bases. The CDR3 spells CASSSTSGSYNEQFF. The CDR3 region has the DNA TGTGCCAGCAGCTCTACTAGCGGGAGTTACAATGAGCAGTTCTTC.

The V and J genes are TRBV28 and TRBJ2-5; D might be TRBD1 or TRBD2, each matching 5 bases. The end of the DNA fits TRBJ2-7 better, so the J call may be wrong. The CDR3 spans 13 residues. Germline V CDR1 and CDR2: MDHEN, SYDVKM. CDR3 region: CASSPGSSYEQYF. For the CDR3, the DNA is TGTGCCAGCAGCCCAGGGAGCTCCTACGAGCAGTACTTC.

This clone was seen a single time. J is TRBJ1-3 and V is TRBV29-1; maybe TRBD1 (6 bases). Germline CDR1 is SQVTM and CDR2 is ANQGSEA. Trimming removed 5 bases from V and 0 bases from J, with 14 bases in between. The CDR3 runs 15 residues. In DNA form, the CDR3 reads TGCAGCGTTACAGGGAGCACTGACTCTGGAAACACCATATATTTT. Amino acids: CSVTGSTDSGNTIYF.

This CDR3 is CASSRDSFPANYGYTF. The CDR3, as DNA: TGCGCCAGCAGTCGGGACAGTTTCCCTGCCAACTATGGCTACACCTTC. The chain couples TRBV10-2 to TRBJ1-2; TRBD1 aligns across 7 bases. V dropped 5 bases and J dropped 2; count of bases not matched to a gene: 11. There are 16 residues in the CDR3. Germline assignment: CDR1 WSHSY and CDR2 SAAADI.

V is TRBV19 and J is TRBJ2-5; D possibly corresponds to TRBD1 (5 bases). This CDR3 comprises 14 residues. With 4 bases removed from V and 5 bases from J, the gap between germline ends came to 14 bases. From germline, CDR1 is LNHDA and CDR2 SQIVND (reference sequence). The DNA of the CDR3 is TGTGCCAGTAGTAAGAGCAGGGATGAGGAGACCCAGTACTTC. Translation: CASSKSRDEETQYF.

The chain combines TRBV4-1 with TRBJ2-7, with D hard to call. Trimming removed 7 bases from V and 2 bases from J, with 12 bases in between. Germline V CDR1 and CDR2: MGHRA, YSYEKL. The CDR3 is 13 amino acids. CDR3: CASKKVGTYEQYF. The CDR3 bases are TGCGCCAGCAAAAAGGTCGGCACCTACGAGCAGTACTTC.

The CDR3 bases are TGTGCCATCAGTATTAAGGGGCCTTCTAACTATGGCTACACCTTC. Its translation: CAISIKGPSNYGYTF. This chain joins TRBV10-3 and TRBJ1-2; perhaps TRBD1 as D (5 bases). Deletions cut 5 bases from V and 0 bases from J, with 13 bases between. Germline assignment: CDR1 ENHRY and CDR2 SYGVKD. CDR3 length: 15 amino acids.

This sequence joins TRBV7-6 and TRBJ2-3, with 12 nucleotides matching TRBD2. The CDR3 consists of 20 residues. Trimming took 5 bases from V and 0 from J; bases not matched to a gene: 15. Looked up from germline, CDR1 is SGHVS and CDR2 is FNYEAQ. The CDR3 reads CASSPRPLAGGSSSTDTQYF. CDR3 DNA: TGTGCCAGCAGCCCCAGACCACTAGCGGGAGGCTCGTCTAGCACAGATACGCAGTATTTT.

A word on this clone: The same CDR3 arises from other DNA sequences in this sample as well. This sequence joins TRBV5-1 and TRBJ2-7, with 7 bases matching TRBD1. This CDR3 has 14 amino acids. V shed 4 bases and J 2 bases; nucleotides not matched to a gene: 6. Germline V lookup: CDR1 SGHRS, CDR2 YFSETQ. CDR3 DNA sequence: TGCGCCAGCAGCCCCGGGACAGTCACCTACGAGCAGTACTTC. This codes for CASSPGTVTYEQYF.

The chain uses TRBV6-5 and TRBJ2-7; D is unclear. V was cut by 6 bases and J by 1 base, with 10 bases left in between. This CDR3 contains 13 residues. The V gene's germline CDR1 is MNHEY and CDR2 SVGAGI. CDR3 sequence: CASSRTRSYEQYF. CDR3 DNA sequence: TGTGCCAGCAGCCGGACCCGGTCCTACGAGCAGTACTTC.

The rearrangement joins TRBV13 to TRBJ1-2; D is perhaps TRBD1 (5 bases). CDR1 is PRHDT, CDR2 FYEKMQ, per germline (reference sequence). The ends were cut back, 6 bases at V and 5 bases at J, with 28 bases in the middle. The CDR3 is 18 residues long. The CDR3 spells CASSSYPAGGYHLYGYTF. CDR3 bases: TGTGCCAGCAGTTCTTATCCCGCTGGGGGATACCATCTATATGGCTACACCTTC.

The V and J genes are TRBV5-1 and TRBJ2-5; possibly TRBD1 or TRBD2 for D (6 bases each). The ends were cut back, 3 bases at V and 5 bases at J, with 20 bases in the middle. Germline CDR1 and CDR2: SGHRS and YFSETQ. The CDR3 consists of 16 residues. The CDR3: CASSSTGPLGRETQYF. As DNA, the CDR3 is TGCGCCAGCAGCTCAACAGGGCCCCTGGGGAGGGAGACCCAGTACTTC.

The CDR3 sequence: CSVESGVNTGELFF. Here the CDR3 DNA reads TGCAGCGTTGAATCCGGGGTGAACACCGGGGAGCTGTTTTTT. The chain has TRBV29-1 and TRBJ2-2, with a possible D match to TRBD2 (5 bases). Trimming pared 2 bases from V and 1 base from J, leaving 8 bases between. CDR3 length equals 14 residues. Germline V gene sequence: CDR1 SQVTM, CDR2 ANQGSEA.

The gene calls are TRBV27 and TRBJ1-2, with 9 positions matching TRBD1. Losses at the gene ends were 6 bases for V and 2 bases for J; bases not matched to a gene: 7. The V gene's germline CDR1 is MNHEY and CDR2 SMNVEV (reference sequence). The CDR3 has 15 residues. The DNA for the CDR3 is TGTGCCAGCAGGATACAGGGGGCGGGGAACTATGGCTACACCTTC. Its translation is CASRIQGAGNYGYTF.

The CDR3 bases are TGTGCCAGTAGTATAGGAGGGGGGGGGTACTCTCAGCCCCAGCATTTT. This encodes CASSIGGGGYSQPQHF. The chain has TRBV19 and TRBJ1-5, with D possibly being TRBD1 (6 bases). Between the trimmed V and J ends, which lost 1 base and 6 bases, there was a span of 16 bases. There are 16 residues in the CDR3. CDR1 is LNHDA, CDR2 SQIVND, per germline (reference sequence).

This chain links TRBV27 with TRBJ1-1; possibly TRBD1 for D (6 bases). The CDR3 runs to 14 residues. V lost 5 bases to trimming and J lost 4 bases, with 14 bases between them. CDR1 and CDR2 from the germline V gene are MNHEY and SMNVEV (reference sequence). DNA for the CDR3: TGTGCCAGCAGTGTGCACAGGGAGGGCACTGAAGCTTTCTTT. This codes for CASSVHREGTEAFF.